Sequencing of this T cell receptor beta chain was carried out in a study of OX40 agonist ivuxolimab in advanced cancers. Overall study findings and caveats: Compared with CD4+, CD8+ T cells on average had more expanded clones.

Comment on this clone: Its antigen is undetermined.

The CDR3 is made up of 12 amino acids. Trimming took 3 bases from V and 13 from J; bases not matched to a gene: 6. The germline V gene encodes CDR1 GTSNPN and CDR2 SVGIG (reference sequence). Sequencing was performed with immunoSEQ multiplex PCR; in TCRdb, only in-frame clones are kept and a portion is missing. This table holds roughly 86,000 clones, approximately 90% found once. The chain joins TRBV30 to TRBJ2-1; TRBD2 agrees at 10 bases. Sample: CD4+ or CD8+ T cells sorted from blood, taken in a trial of the OX40 agonist ivuxolimab. The origin of this receptor is an adult with an advanced solid tumor such as melanoma, head and neck, liver or kidney cancer. In DNA, the CDR3 is TGTGCCTGGAGGAGGTTAGCGGGAGGCCAGTTCTTC. Translated: CAWRRLAGGQFF.